Listed below are T cell receptor beta chains from one sample, sequenced in a study of beta chain features in type 1 diabetes. TCRdb's copy holds only in-frame clones and misses some; the assay was immunoSEQ multiplex PCR. The sample shows about 150,000 clones, 9.2% of them seen only once. The sample comprised central memory CD4+ T cells from blood. Every receptor here comes from a man between 18 and 29 years old in good health. CDR3s include the opening cysteine and the closing phenylalanine or tryptophan. D genes are given only for firm matches. Clone size, where shown, is once, few, many, or a class for clones that have expanded.

clone size | J gene | D gene | V gene | CDR3 DNA | CDR3 protein
. | TRBJ1-2 | . | TRBV7-9 | TGTGCCAGCAGCCCACACCTACAGAAAGGCTACACCTTC | CASSPHLQKGYTF
. | TRBJ2-1 | TRBD2 | TRBV7-2 | TGTGCCAGCAGCATCCCGACTAGCGGGGGGGCCGCCTCGGTCAATGAGCAGTTCTTC | CASSIPTSGGAASVNEQFF
few | TRBJ1-2 | . | TRBV4-2 | TGTGCCAGCAGCCCGGCGGGATATGGCTACACCTTC | CASSPAGYGYTF
. | TRBJ1-3 | TRBD1 | TRBV30 | TGTGCCTGGAGTGGCGGGACAGGGTTTGGAAACACCATATATTTT | CAWSGGTGFGNTIYF
. | TRBJ1-2 | . | TRBV6-5 | TGTGCCAGCAGTTTGCTCGGGGGGTATTATGGCTACACCTTC | CASSLLGGYYGYTF
few | TRBJ2-2 | . | TRBV5-6 | TGTGCCAGCAGCTTGGAGGGACAGAACACCGGGGAGCTGTTTTTT | CASSLEGQNTGELFF
few | TRBJ2-3 | . | TRBV7-2 | TGTGCCAGCAGCTCCTTTCAGAGCACAGATACGCAGTATTTT | CASSSFQSTDTQYF
. | TRBJ2-7 | . | TRBV5-1 | TGCGCCAGCAGCTTGGCAGGGCGAACCTACGAGCAGTACTTC | CASSLAGRTYEQYF
. | TRBJ2-1 | TRBD2 | TRBV30 | TGTGCCTGGAGTCTGATAGCGGGGGTGGTGTTCTTC | CAWSLIAGVVFF
. | TRBJ1-1 | TRBD1 | TRBV5-1 | TGCGCCAGCAGCGGACAGGGTGGGCGGACTGAAGCTTTCTTT | CASSGQGGRTEAFF
few | TRBJ2-7 | TRBD1 | TRBV6-5 | TGTGCCAGCAGTTTCAGGGGACAGGGTAACGAGCAGTACTTC | CASSFRGQGNEQYF
few | TRBJ1-1 | . | TRBV6-5 | TGTGCCAGCAGTTACGGTCTCAGAGCTTTCTTT | CASSYGLRAFF
few | TRBJ1-2 | . | TRBV6-5 | TGTGCCAGCAGTGAGGGTTGGGGGGATGGCTACACCTTC | CASSEGWGDGYTF
few | TRBJ2-5 | TRBD2 | TRBV30 | TGTGCAACGGAGTTCCTAGCGGGGATACAAGAGACCCAGTACTTC | CATEFLAGIQETQYF
. | TRBJ2-3 | TRBD2 | TRBV4-2 | TGTGCCAGCAGCCAAAAGTCTGGGGCGGGGGGCACAGATACGCAGTATTTT | CASSQKSGAGGTDTQYF
. | TRBJ1-2 | TRBD1 | TRBV20-1 | TGCAGTGCCCAGGGGGTCGATGGCTACACCTTC | CSAQGVDGYTF
. | TRBJ2-1 | TRBD2 | TRBV19 | TGTGCCAGTAGTCCATATGGACTAGTAGGGACCTACAATGAGCAGTTCTTC | CASSPYGLVGTYNEQFF
. | TRBJ2-1 | TRBD2 | TRBV5-1 | TGCGCCAGCACTACCCTAGCGGGGGGATACAATGAGCAGTTCTTC | CASTTLAGGYNEQFF
few | TRBJ2-2 | . | TRBV25-1 | TGTGCCAGCAGGAATATTGGAGACACCGGGGAGCTGTTTTTT | CASRNIGDTGELFF
few | TRBJ1-2 | TRBD1 | TRBV7-9 | TGTGCCAGCAGTTTAGGACAGGGCGGTGGCTACACCTTC | CASSLGQGGGYTF
. | TRBJ2-3 | . | TRBV11-2 | TGTGCCAGCAGCTTGAGTGATACGCAGTATTTT | CASSLSDTQYF
. | TRBJ2-2 | . | TRBV7-3 | TGTGCCAGCAGCCCGGCAGGGAATCCGAACACCGGGGAGCTGTTTTTT | CASSPAGNPNTGELFF
few | TRBJ2-7 | TRBD1 | TRBV6-5 | TGTGCCAGCAGGTCCTCCGGACAGGGGGGCCACGAGCAGTACTTC | CASRSSGQGGHEQYF
few | TRBJ2-4 | . | TRBV5-1 | TGCGCCAGCAGCTGGCAGGGGCTCCAAAACATTCAGTACTTC | CASSWQGLQNIQYF
few | TRBJ2-1 | TRBD1 | TRBV9 | TGTGCCAGCAGCGCCGGGACAGGGGTTCGGAATGAGCAGTTCTTC | CASSAGTGVRNEQFF
. | TRBJ1-3 | . | TRBV30 | TGTGCCTGGAGTCTCCAGTCCGCCGGGGACACCATATATTTT | CAWSLQSAGDTIYF
. | TRBJ2-5 | TRBD2 | TRBV19 | TGTGCCAGTAGTATCGGTAGCGGGGGAGGACAAGAGACCCAGTACTTC | CASSIGSGGGQETQYF
. | TRBJ2-2 | TRBD1 | TRBV19 | TGTGCCAGTAGTCCCGGGACAGGGACCGGGGAGCTGTTTTTT | CASSPGTGTGELFF
few | TRBJ1-2 | . | TRBV28 | TGTGCCAGCAGTTCTTATGGCTACACCTTC | CASSSYGYTF
few | TRBJ1-5 | TRBD1 | TRBV19 | TGTGCCAGTGCTCAGGGGGCTGGCAATCAGCCCCAGCATTTT | CASAQGAGNQPQHF
. | TRBJ2-7 | . | TRBV7-9 | TGTGCCAGCAGCTCTTTACAGGCGAGCTCCTACGAGCAGTACTTC | CASSSLQASSYEQYF
few | TRBJ1-5 | TRBD1 | TRBV11-2 | TGTGCCAGCAGCTTAACCGGGACAGCGAATCAGCCCCAGCATTTT | CASSLTGTANQPQHF
. | TRBJ1-2 | . | TRBV30 | TGTGCCTGGAGCCCACCGGCGGGTTTCTATGGCTACACCTTC | CAWSPPAGFYGYTF
. | TRBJ1-4 | . | TRBV5-1 | TGCGCCAGCAGCTCTACGTCGGGGAGAAATGAAAAACTGTTTTTT | CASSSTSGRNEKLFF
few | TRBJ1-6 | TRBD1 | TRBV6-6 | TGTGCCAGCAATAGAGGACAGGGAAATTCACCCCTCCACTTT | CASNRGQGNSPLHF
few | TRBJ1-4 | . | TRBV4-3 | TGCGCCAGCAGCCAAGGGGGGGGATATTGGAATGAAAAACTGTTTTTT | CASSQGGGYWNEKLFF
few | TRBJ1-3 | . | TRBV30 | TGTGCCTGGAGCCTAGCCTCTGGAAACACCATATATTTT | CAWSLASGNTIYF
. | TRBJ2-2 | TRBD2 | TRBV11-2 | TGTGCCAGCAGCCAGGGTAGCGGGGGAATCACCGGGGAGCTGTTTTTT | CASSQGSGGITGELFF
. | TRBJ1-5 | . | TRBV27 | TGTGCCAGCAGTTTAAGCTCTTCGGATCAGCCCCAGCATTTT | CASSLSSSDQPQHF
. | TRBJ2-7 | . | TRBV7-8 | TGTGCCAGCAGCAACGGTAACTCCTACGAGCAGTACTTC | CASSNGNSYEQYF
few | TRBJ2-3 | TRBD1 | TRBV5-1 | TGCGCCAGCAGCTTGGACAGGGGGGCGGGAGATACGCAGTATTTT | CASSLDRGAGDTQYF
few | TRBJ2-3 | . | TRBV7-2 | TGTGCCAGCAGCTCATTAGGGGCGGATACGCAGTATTTT | CASSSLGADTQYF
few | TRBJ2-1 | TRBD2 | TRBV5-1 | TGCGCCAGCAGCCCGTCGGGACTAATCGGGGGTGAGCAGTTCTTC | CASSPSGLIGGEQFF
few | TRBJ1-1 | . | TRBV27 | TGTGCCAGCAGTCGGGGGGAAACTGAAGCTTTCTTT | CASSRGETEAFF
few | TRBJ1-6 | . | TRBV7-9 | TGTGCCAGCAGCCAGGGGACCGTATGGCCCCTCCACTTT | CASSQGTVWPLHF
. | TRBJ2-1 | . | TRBV6-6 | TGTGCCAGCAGTTACGAGGGCGGGGTCGGCAATGAGCAGTTCTTC | CASSYEGGVGNEQFF
few | TRBJ2-3 | . | TRBV5-1 | TGCGCCAGCAGCTCGGGATCTAGCACAGATACGCAGTATTTT | CASSSGSSTDTQYF